This is a list of T cell receptor beta chains from one sample in a study of OX40 agonist ivuxolimab in advanced cancers. Measured with immunoSEQ multiplex PCR; TCRdb has only the in-frame clones, and not every one. The sample includes more than 65,000 clones, 70% to 90% seen only once; the top ten take 0.72%. The sample was CD4+ or CD8+ T cells sorted from blood, taken in a trial of the OX40 agonist ivuxolimab. The receptors stem from an adult with an advanced solid tumor such as melanoma, head and neck, liver or kidney cancer. The conserved cysteine and the conserved F or W are not part of the CDR3 here. Rows may omit the clone size; those that give it use once, few, many or a size class.

v_gene | abundance | CDR3aa
TRBV5-1 | - | ASSPTTVSGANVLT
TRBV28 | - | ASSLNRGYGYT
TRBV6-5 | - | ASSYSPGTGPGGYT
TRBV9 | - | ASSVGGQYNEQF
TRBV15 | - | ATSRGRGTASYNEQF
TRBV30 | - | AWGMGGVGTGELF
TRBV6-5 | - | ASSYTMNYGYT
TRBV19 | - | ASSMQMNTEAF
TRBV5-4 | - | ASSLRDRGSRYEQY
TRBV5-1 | - | ASSFRGWRAEAF
TRBV7-2 | - | ASTQRWSYNEQF
TRBV7-2 | - | ASSLDIVGTATDTQY
TRBV6-1 | - | ASSEGTSGTGELF
TRBV5-5 | - | ASSLELAVQETQY
TRBV7-3 | - | ASSLTAGGGADTQY
TRBV29-1 | many | AAGTGVGGSPLH
TRBV18 | once | ASSPQTGRWPRGTYEQY
TRBV18 | - | ASSPSQAYGYT
TRBV11-2 | - | ASSPPPRGPHSYEQY
TRBV7-2 | - | ASSLMPQF
TRBV27 | - | ASRPLGGRNQPQH
TRBV4-1 | - | ASSPGQIDTEAF
TRBV14 | - | ASSPGTVGNTIY
TRBV18 | - | ASSREDSSGNTIY
TRBV10-1 | once | ASSPDRATGELF
TRBV5-8 | - | ASSFLQASSYEQY
TRBV29-1 | - | SVEGQPYGYT
TRBV11-2 | few | ASSLGHRRNQPQH
TRBV27 | once | ASSFRDPSYNEQF
TRBV5-4 | once | ASSLKLAGSRETQY
TRBV5-1 | once | ASSPDRPPYGYT
TRBV29-1 | once | SVRTQGNTIY
TRBV27 | - | ASSLWGRVPDTQY
TRBV6-1 | - | ASGDRRGSGNTIY
TRBV25-1 | few | ASSESWGVNYGYT
TRBV7-2 | - | ASSLDVNTQY
TRBV6-4 | - | ASSASQGGSDTQY
TRBV6-6 | - | ASSLTVSTDTQY
TRBV2 | - | ASSAEGQGGEKLF
TRBV19 | - | ASSIDRGPNQPQH
TRBV18 | - | ASSPRSNSYEQY